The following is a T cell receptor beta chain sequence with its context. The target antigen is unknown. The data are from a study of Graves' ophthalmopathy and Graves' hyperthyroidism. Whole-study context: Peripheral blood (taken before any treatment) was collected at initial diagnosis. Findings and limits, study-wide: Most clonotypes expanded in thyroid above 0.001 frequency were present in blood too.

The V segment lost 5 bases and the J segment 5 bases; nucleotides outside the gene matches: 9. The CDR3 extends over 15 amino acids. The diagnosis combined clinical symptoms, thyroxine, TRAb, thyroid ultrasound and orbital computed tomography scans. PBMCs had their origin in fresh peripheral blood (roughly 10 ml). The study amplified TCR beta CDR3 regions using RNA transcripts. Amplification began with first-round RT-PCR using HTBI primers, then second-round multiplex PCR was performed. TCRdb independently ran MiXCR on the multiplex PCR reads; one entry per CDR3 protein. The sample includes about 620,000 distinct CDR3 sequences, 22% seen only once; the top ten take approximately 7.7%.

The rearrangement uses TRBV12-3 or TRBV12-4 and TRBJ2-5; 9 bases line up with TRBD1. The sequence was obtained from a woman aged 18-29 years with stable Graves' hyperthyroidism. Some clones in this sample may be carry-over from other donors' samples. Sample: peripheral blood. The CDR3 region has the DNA TGTGCCAGCAGTCAATCGGGACAGGGTGAGGAGACCCAGTACTTC. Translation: CASSQSGQGEETQYF.